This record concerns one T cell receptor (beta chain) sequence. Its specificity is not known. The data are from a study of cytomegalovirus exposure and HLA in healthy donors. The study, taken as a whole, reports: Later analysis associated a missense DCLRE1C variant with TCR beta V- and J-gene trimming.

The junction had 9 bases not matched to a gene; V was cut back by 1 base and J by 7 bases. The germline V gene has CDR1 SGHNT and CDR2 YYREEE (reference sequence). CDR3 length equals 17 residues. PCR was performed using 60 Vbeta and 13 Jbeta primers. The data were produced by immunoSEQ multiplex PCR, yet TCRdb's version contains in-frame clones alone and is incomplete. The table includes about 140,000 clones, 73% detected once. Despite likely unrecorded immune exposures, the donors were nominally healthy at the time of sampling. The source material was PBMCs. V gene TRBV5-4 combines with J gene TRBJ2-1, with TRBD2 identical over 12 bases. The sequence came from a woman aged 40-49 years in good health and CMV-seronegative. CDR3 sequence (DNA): TGTGCCAGCAGCTTGTTGCACCTAGCGGGGGGGCCTAATGAGCAGTTCTTC. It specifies CASSLLHLAGGPNEQFF.